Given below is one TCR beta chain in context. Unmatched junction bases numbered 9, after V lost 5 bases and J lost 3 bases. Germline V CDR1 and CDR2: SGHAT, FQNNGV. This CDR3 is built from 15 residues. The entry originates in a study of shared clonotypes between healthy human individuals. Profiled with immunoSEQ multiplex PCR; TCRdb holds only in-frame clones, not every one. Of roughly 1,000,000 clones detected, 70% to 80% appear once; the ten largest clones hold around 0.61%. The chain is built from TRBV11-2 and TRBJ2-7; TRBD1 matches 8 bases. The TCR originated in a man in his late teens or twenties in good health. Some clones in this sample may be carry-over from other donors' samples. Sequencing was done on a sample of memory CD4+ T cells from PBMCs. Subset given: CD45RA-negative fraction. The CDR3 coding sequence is TGTGCCAGCAGCCCACTCGGGACAGGAGACTACGAGCAGTACTTC. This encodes CASSPLGTGDYEQYF.